This passage covers 30 T cell receptor beta chains from one sample sequenced in a study of blood T cell repertoires in COVID-19 (dated by TCRdb to 2020 to 2022). Library prep was done by the immunoSEQ multiplex PCR assay. This immuneACCESS table, as held by TCRdb, lists in-frame sequences with V and J called but not all clones. Of the missing ones, under half trace to an unresolved V gene in checked studies; the others have no known cause. For this sample there are around 96,000 clones; roughly 96% appear just once. The ten largest make up around 4.7% of the sample. Sequenced input: peripheral blood. The receptors come from a human donor with active COVID-19. The donor label of this sample is uncertain.

This clone was observed a handful of times. The chain joins TRBV6-5 to TRBJ1-1, with a weak D call TRBD1 (5 bases). Per germline, CDR1 MNHEY and CDR2 SVGAGI. The V and J ends lost 5 bases and 8 bases respectively, with 12 bases between them. The CDR3 has 12 residues. The CDR3 nucleotides read TGTGCCAGCAGTCTACAACGGACAGAAGCTTTCTTT. As protein: CASSLQRTEAFF.

V and J are TRBV28 and TRBJ1-2; the match to TRBD1 covers 10 bases. J was trimmed by 8 bases and V by 5 bases; bases with no gene match: 11. Germline V gene lookup returns CDR1 MDHEN and CDR2 SYDVKM. CDR3 length equals 15 residues. The CDR3 here is CASSTYAGTGEGYTF. DNA for the CDR3: TGTGCCAGCAGTACCTACGCCGGGACAGGGGAAGGCTACACCTTC.

The sample holds a few counts of this clone. V gene TRBV19 combines with J gene TRBJ2-7; 7 bases map to TRBD2. CDR3 length: 17 amino acids. The V and J ends lost 5 bases and 3 bases, in that order; junction bases with no gene match: 16. Germline values: CDR1 LNHDA, CDR2 SQIVND (reference sequence). For the CDR3, the DNA is TGTGCCAGTAGTCGTGGGAAGCAGGTTGGGGACTACTACGAGCAGTACTTC. Protein: CASSRGKQVGDYYEQYF.

The CDR3 DNA is TGCGCCAGCAGCACAGCCGGCGGGGGGAACACTGAAGCTTTCTTT. It is translated as CASSTAGGGNTEAFF. The genes are TRBV5-1 and TRBJ1-1, with D possibly TRBD1 on 5 matching bases. The germline CDR1 and CDR2 sequences are SGHRS and YFSETQ. The CDR3 contains 15 residues. V dropped 4 bases and J dropped 1 base, with 14 bases sitting between them.

V and J are TRBV6-6 and TRBJ2-1; TRBD2 matches at 8 bases. The CDR3 consists of 16 residues. Germline trimming cut 6 bases from V and 0 bases from J; bases unmatched to any gene: 7. Germline V gives CDR1 MNHNY, CDR2 SVGAGI (reference sequence). CDR3 in amino acids: CASSTPGLVSYNEQFF. The CDR3 DNA reads TGTGCCAGCAGCACCCCGGGACTAGTCTCCTACAATGAGCAGTTCTTC.

The chain couples TRBV2 to TRBJ1-6; possibly TRBD1 for D (5 bases). V was trimmed by 4 bases and J by 0 bases, leaving 10 bases between them. Germline-derived CDR1 and CDR2 are SNHLY and FYNNEI. This CDR3 region has 16 residues. The CDR3 reads CASSVEGSSYNSPLHF. The CDR3 region has the DNA TGTGCCAGCAGTGTGGAGGGGAGCTCCTATAATTCACCCCTCCACTTT.

The sample holds a few counts of this clone. This chain uses TRBV24-1 with TRBJ2-5, with TRBD1 matching 11 bases. The CDR3 has 16 residues. The V gene end was trimmed by 3 bases and the J gene end by 4 bases; junction bases not matched to a gene: 6. The V gene's germline CDR1 is KGHDR and CDR2 SFDVKD. In DNA form, the CDR3 reads TGTGCCACCAGTGATACCGGGACAGGGGGAGCAGAGACCCAGTACTTC. Amino acids: CATSDTGTGGAETQYF.

The gene calls are TRBV6-5 and TRBJ1-2, with D possibly being TRBD1 (5 bases). In germline, CDR1 is MNHEY, CDR2 SVGAGI. Trimming left V 0 bases short and J 2 bases short, with 7 bases between. The CDR3 is 14 amino acids. CDR3 residues: CASSYSEGNYGYTF. Here the CDR3 DNA reads TGTGCCAGCAGTTACTCGGAGGGGAACTATGGCTACACCTTC.

V gene TRBV5-5 combines with J gene TRBJ1-1, with 9 bases fitting TRBD1. V lost 0 bases to trimming and J lost 7 bases; unmatched junction nucleotides: 7. This CDR3 has 15 amino acids. From germline, CDR1 is SGHKS and CDR2 YYEKEE (reference sequence). The CDR3 DNA follows: TGTGCCAGCAGCTTGGGGGTCGGGACAGGGAGTGAAGCTTTCTTT. It yields the protein CASSLGVGTGSEAFF.

CDR3 coding DNA: TGTGCCAGCAGCCCGAGACAGGGGGCGGTTGGGGCCAACGTCCTGACTTTC. Protein: CASSPRQGAVGANVLTF. The chain uses TRBV11-3 and TRBJ2-6; 10 positions match TRBD1. J was trimmed by 3 bases and V by 5 bases; bases with no gene match: 7. The CDR3 covers 17 residues. Per the germline V gene, CDR1 is SGHNT and CDR2 is YENEEA.

The chain combines TRBV11-2 with TRBJ2-1; 9 nucleotides line up with TRBD1. The length of the CDR3 is 15 residues. The germline CDR1 and CDR2 sequences are SGHAT and FQNNGV. V lost 1 base and J lost 5; bases outside the gene matches: 3. The CDR3 loop reads CASSLGQGGHNEQFF. The CDR3 nucleotides read TGTGCCAGCAGCTTAGGACAGGGGGGACACAATGAGCAGTTCTTC.

CDR3 amino acids: CASGGGASTDTQYF. CDR3 in DNA: TGTGCCAGTGGGGGGGGCGCTAGCACAGATACGCAGTATTTT. V gene TRBV19 combines with J gene TRBJ2-3; possibly TRBD2 for D (7 bases). Germline lookup yields CDR1 LNHDA and CDR2 SQIVND (reference sequence). The CDR3 spans 14 residues. With 8 bases removed from V and 0 bases from J, the gap between germline ends came to 12 bases. Full variable domain (missing parts from reference TRBV19 and TRBJ2-3): DGGITQSPKYLFRKEGQNVTLSCEQNLNHDAMYWYRQDPGQGLRLIYYSQIVNDFQKGDIAEGYSVSREKKESFPLTVTSAQKNPTAFYLCASGGGASTDTQYFGPGTRLTVL.

The gene calls are TRBV3-1 (or the pseudogene TRBV3-2) and TRBJ1-3, with a weak D call TRBD1 (6 bases). CDR1 is LGHDT and CDR2 is YNNKEL in the germline V gene (reference sequence). Trimming shortened V by 1 base and J by 4 bases, and 11 bases separated the two germline ends. The CDR3 spans 15 residues. The CDR3 sequence is CASSQVGGAGNTIYF. CDR3 DNA: TGTGCCAGCAGCCAAGTTGGGGGCGCGGGAAACACCATATATTTT.

This chain uses TRBV7-8 with TRBJ2-3; D perhaps matches TRBD2 (5 bases). The CDR3 consists of 15 residues. Germline-derived CDR1 and CDR2 are SGHVS and FQNEAQ. Between the trimmed V and J ends, which lost 3 bases and 0 bases, there was a span of 10 bases. The CDR3 here is CASSFGRTSTDTQYF. CDR3 DNA: TGTGCCAGCAGCTTCGGGCGGACTAGCACAGATACGCAGTATTTT.

A remark on this clone: Compared with germline, one end of the junction differs, possibly owing to a read error. CDR3 sequence: CASSEVQGTPSPF. CDR3 coding DNA: TGTGCCAGCAGTGAAGTACAGGGGACTCCCTCCCCCTTC. This rearrangement joins TRBV6-1 to TRBJ1-2; 7 bases are a match to TRBD1. Per the germline V gene, CDR1 is MNHNS and CDR2 is SASEGT. The CDR3 extends over 13 amino acids.

This clone was seen only once. This rearrangement joins TRBV6-5 to TRBJ1-6; D not resolved. CDR1 and CDR2 from the germline V gene are MNHEY and SVGAGI. V dropped 0 bases and J dropped 6 bases, with 9 bases sitting between them. CDR3 length: 15 residues. The CDR3 DNA follows: TGTGCCAGCAGTTACTCGAGGTCGCTTAATTCACCCCTCCACTTT. Protein product: CASSYSRSLNSPLHF.

The genes are TRBV9 and TRBJ2-5; TRBD2 matches at 9 bases. The germline CDR1 and CDR2 sequences are SGDLS and YYNGEE. The CDR3 covers 16 residues. The V gene end was trimmed by 0 bases and the J gene end by 4 bases; junction bases not matched to a gene: 7. The DNA for the CDR3 is TGTGCCAGCAGCGTAGGTGGCGGGAGGGCCCGAGAGACCCAGTACTTC. This codes for CASSVGGGRARETQYF.

The chain is built from TRBV19 and TRBJ1-2, with 10 bases aligning to TRBD1. The CDR3 consists of 16 residues. From germline, CDR1 is LNHDA and CDR2 SQIVND (reference sequence). The ends lost 5 bases at V and 7 bases at J; junction bases unmatched: 13. CDR3 protein: CASSATGGFNLGGYTF. In DNA form, the CDR3 reads TGTGCCAGTAGTGCGACAGGGGGCTTTAATTTGGGTGGCTACACCTTC.

The V gene is TRBV18, the J gene TRBJ1-6, with D perhaps matching TRBD1 (5 bases). V was pared by 3 bases and J by 0 bases, with 15 bases between. The CDR3 sequence is 18 residues long. Germline-derived CDR1 and CDR2 are KGHSH and LQKENI. DNA of the CDR3: TGTGCCAGCTCACCGATGGGTGGGGCGAGCTCCTATAATTCACCCCTCCACTTT. Amino acids: CASSPMGGASSYNSPLHF. Full variable domain (rest looked up from reference TRBV18 and TRBJ1-6): NAGVMQNPRHLVRRRGQEARLRCSPMKGHSHVYWYRQLPEEGLKFMVYLQKENIIDESGMPKERFSAEFPKEGPSILRIQQVVRGDSAAYFCASSPMGGASSYNSPLHFGNGTRLTVT.

This chain joins TRBV5-5 and TRBJ2-4, with 7 bases fitting TRBD2. The CDR3 has 14 residues. Germline V gene sequence: CDR1 SGHKS, CDR2 YYEKEE (reference sequence). The trim removed 2 bases at V and 7 bases at J, leaving 6 bases unmatched. The CDR3: CASSFDGEGNIQYF. The DNA of the CDR3 is TGTGCCAGCAGCTTCGACGGGGAGGGGAACATTCAGTACTTC.

The rearrangement joins TRBV19 to TRBJ2-7; TRBD1 matches at 9 bases. Germline lookup yields CDR1 LNHDA and CDR2 SQIVND (reference sequence). The CDR3 loop spans 14 amino acids. V lost 6 bases to trimming and J lost 1 base; unmatched junction nucleotides: 4. CDR3 protein: CASSRTGASYEQYF. Here the CDR3 DNA reads TGTGCCAGTAGCCGGACAGGGGCGTCCTACGAGCAGTACTTC.

This chain uses TRBV27 with TRBJ2-5; D is possibly TRBD2 (6 bases). CDR1 MNHEY and CDR2 SMNVEV come from the germline V gene (reference sequence). CDR3 size: 13 residues. The V end lost 3 bases, the J end lost 5 bases, and 10 bases lay between the germline ends. The CDR3 loop is CASSFGRRETQYF. For the CDR3, the DNA is TGTGCCAGCAGTTTTGGGAGGAGGGAGACCCAGTACTTC.

This chain connects TRBV6-5 to TRBJ1-2, with D perhaps TRBD1 (5 bases). Per the germline V gene, CDR1 is MNHEY and CDR2 is SVGAGI. This CDR3 spans 13 amino acids. Trimming took off 6 bases at V and 2 bases at J, with 10 bases between the two ends. The CDR3 sequence is CASSSGPNYGYTF. Here the CDR3 DNA reads TGTGCCAGCAGCTCAGGGCCGAACTATGGCTACACCTTC.

This clone was seen only once. V gene TRBV5-6 combines with J gene TRBJ1-2; unclear D gene. CDR1 is SGHDT and CDR2 is YYEEEE in the germline V gene. The CDR3 has 15 amino acids. V lost 1 base and J 3 bases, leaving 13 bases between the germline ends. CDR3 in amino acids: CASSLKDQAYYGYTF. CDR3 nucleotide sequence: TGTGCCAGCAGCTTGAAAGATCAAGCATACTATGGCTACACCTTC. The full variable domain, with the rest looked up from reference TRBV5-6 and TRBJ1-2, is DAGVTQSPTHLIKTRGQQVTLRCSPKSGHDTVSWYQQALGQGPQFIFQYYEEEERQRGNFPDRFSGHQFPNYSSELNVNALLLGDSALYLCASSLKDQAYYGYTFGSGTRLTVV.

Note on this clone: One junction end does not reproduce the germline sequence, and a read error may be involved. The chain couples TRBV12-3 or TRBV12-4 to TRBJ2-1; a weak D match, TRBD2 (6 bases). The CDR3 has 12 amino acids. The CDR3 coding sequence is TGTGCCAGCAGTATGGGACTCGGAATGGAACTCTTC. Its protein product is CASSMGLGMELF.

The V call is TRBV3-1 (or the pseudogene TRBV3-2), the J call TRBJ2-1, with 13 bases aligning to TRBD2. Germline CDR1 reads LGHDT; CDR2 reads YNNKEL (reference sequence). V lost 5 bases to trimming and J lost 6 bases; unmatched junction nucleotides: 7. CDR3 length equals 16 residues. CDR3 sequence reads: CASSSLAGGPRNEQFF. The CDR3 DNA follows: TGTGCCAGCAGCTCACTAGCGGGGGGGCCTCGCAATGAGCAGTTCTTC.

The CDR3 nucleotides are TGTGCCAGCAGCTCTGCTACAGGTGTCTACGAGCAGTACTTC. Translating gives CASSSATGVYEQYF. The V gene is TRBV11-2, the J gene TRBJ2-7, with D tentatively TRBD1 (5 bases). With 4 bases removed from V and 3 bases from J, the gap between germline ends came to 13 bases. Germline V gives CDR1 SGHAT, CDR2 FQNNGV. The CDR3 runs to 14 residues.

The chain carries TRBV5-1 and TRBJ2-5; no clear D gene. Germline CDR1 reads SGHRS; CDR2 reads YFSETQ. The V end lost 2 bases, the J end lost 1 base, and 15 bases lay between the germline ends. The length of the CDR3 is 16 residues. The DNA for the CDR3 is TGCGCCAGCAGCTTTAATGGCCCCACCTTCCAAGAGACCCAGTACTTC. Protein product: CASSFNGPTFQETQYF. Based on the CDR3 plus reference TRBV5-1 and TRBJ2-5, the full variable domain is KAGVTQTPRYLIKTRGQQVTLSCSPISGHRSVSWYQQTPGQGLQFLFEYFSETQRNKGNFPGRFSGRQFSNSRSEMNVSTLELGDSALYLCASSFNGPTFQETQYFGPGTRLLVL.

This chain joins TRBV28 and TRBJ2-5; weak D call: TRBD1 (6 bases). The CDR3 is 15 amino acids. V was clipped by 8 bases and J by 2 bases, with 18 bases between them. In germline, CDR1 is MDHEN, CDR2 SYDVKM. CDR3 sequence: CASGRGLGTQETQYF. The CDR3, as DNA: TGTGCCAGCGGCAGGGGCTTGGGAACGCAAGAGACCCAGTACTTC.

The chain carries TRBV14 and TRBJ2-1; 7 bases match TRBD2. The CDR3 length is 15 residues. Germline lookup yields CDR1 SGHDN and CDR2 FVKESK. Trimming removed 1 base from V and 8 bases from J; junction bases left unmatched: 8. The CDR3 nucleotides read TGTGCCAGCAGCCAAGTGGCGGGGGTGCTTCATGAGCAGTTCTTC. Translation: CASSQVAGVLHEQFF.